Listed here are 14 T cell receptor beta chains from one sample, sequenced in a study of shared clonotypes between healthy human individuals. Libraries were prepared by immunoSEQ multiplex PCR; TCRdb keeps only in-frame clonotypes and omits some of them. The table shows around 700,000 clones, with around three quarters occurring only once. The sequenced sample consisted of memory CD4+ T cells sorted from blood. Noted subset: CD45RA-negative fraction. These receptors were taken from a woman in her thirties in good health.

Note on this clone: Other DNA sequences in the sample encode the same CDR3. The V and J genes are TRBV6-5 and TRBJ1-5, with D unresolved. Trimming stripped 0 bases from V and 4 bases from J, with 4 bases between. The length of the CDR3 is 13 residues. Germline lookup yields CDR1 MNHEY and CDR2 SVGAGI. The CDR3 coding sequence is TGTGCCAGCAGTTACTCGAGGAATCAGCCCCAGCATTTT. This encodes CASSYSRNQPQHF.

The chain is built from TRBV6-1 and TRBJ2-3; TRBD2 aligns across 12 bases. Germline values: CDR1 MNHNS, CDR2 SASEGT. With V trimmed by 3 bases and J by 3 bases, 4 bases remained unmatched. This CDR3 has 16 amino acids. In nucleotides, the CDR3 is TGTGCCAGCAGTGATTTAACTAGCGGGAGGACAGATACGCAGTATTTT. This codes for CASSDLTSGRTDTQYF.

This clone was picked up one time. CDR3 sequence reads: CASSRGGTGLTEAFF. The CDR3 DNA follows: TGTGCCAGCAGCAGGGGAGGGACAGGGTTGACTGAAGCTTTCTTT. The J gene is TRBJ1-1, the V gene TRBV5-4; 9 nucleotides align to TRBD1. The CDR3 spans 15 residues. Germline V CDR1 and CDR2: SGHNT, YYREEE (reference sequence). Losses at the gene ends were 4 bases for V and 5 bases for J; bases not matched to a gene: 9.

DNA of the CDR3: TGTGCCAGCAGCCCGTGGGGCTTCTACGAGCAGTACTTC. The encoded protein is CASSPWGFYEQYF. The V gene is TRBV5-6, the J gene TRBJ2-7, with TRBD1 as a possible D gene (5 bases). This CDR3 spans 13 amino acids. CDR1 SGHDT and CDR2 YYEEEE come from the germline V gene. V lost 4 bases to trimming and J lost 3 bases, with 11 bases between them.

This chain joins TRBV19 and TRBJ1-2; TRBD1 matches at 11 bases. J lost 2 bases, V lost 8 bases, and 13 bases had no gene match. CDR1 is LNHDA, CDR2 SQIVND, per germline (reference sequence). The CDR3 consists of 17 residues. CDR3 DNA sequence: TGTGCCAGTGGGGCTATAGGACAGGGGGCGAAGAACTATGGCTACACCTTC. The encoded protein is CASGAIGQGAKNYGYTF.

V and J are TRBV11-3 and TRBJ2-3; 7 bases align to TRBD2. Germline CDR1 SGHNT, CDR2 YENEEA. CDR3 length: 15 amino acids. The J segment lost 4 bases and the V segment lost 1 base, leaving 5 bases of the junction unmatched. In DNA form, the CDR3 reads TGTGCCAGCAGCTTAGCGCTACTAGCGTCAGATACGCAGTATTTT. Translated: CASSLALLASDTQYF.

V and J are TRBV5-8 and TRBJ1-1; D might be TRBD1 (5 bases). This CDR3 has 14 residues. The V end lost 4 bases, the J end lost 3 bases, and 13 bases lay between the germline ends. Germline V gene lookup returns CDR1 SGHTS and CDR2 YDEGEE. CDR3 bases: TGTGCCAGCAGCGGGCGTGCGGGGGACACTGAAGCTTTCTTT. It translates to CASSGRAGDTEAFF.

A note on this clone: The identical CDR3 is also encoded by other nucleotide sequences in the sample. The chain employs TRBV28 and TRBJ1-1; D is undetermined. Between the trimmed V and J ends, which lost 3 bases and 1 base, there was a span of 6 bases. Germline V gene lookup returns CDR1 MDHEN and CDR2 SYDVKM. This CDR3 is 13 amino acids long. The DNA of the CDR3 is TGTGCCAGCAGTTTTGCAGCGAACACTGAAGCTTTCTTT. Residues: CASSFAANTEAFF.

The chain couples TRBV5-4 to TRBJ2-6; D remains ambiguous. Trimming removed 4 bases at V and 2 bases at J, with 10 bases between. From germline, CDR1 is SGHNT and CDR2 YYREEE (reference sequence). The CDR3 is 15 amino acids. This CDR3 reads CASSLMQAGANVLTF. In nucleotides, the CDR3 is TGTGCCAGCAGCCTGATGCAGGCTGGGGCCAACGTCCTGACTTTC.

This rearrangement joins TRBV7-2 to TRBJ2-1, with TRBD2 matching over 13 bases. The CDR3 has 16 amino acids. Germline CDR1 is SGHTA and CDR2 is FQGNSA. With V trimmed by 5 bases and J by 0 bases, 1 base remained unmatched. CDR3 coding DNA: TGTGCCAGCAGCCGGACTAGCGGGAGCTCCTACAATGAGCAGTTCTTC. Its translation: CASSRTSGSSYNEQFF.

This clone occurred many times. This chain connects TRBV7-7 to TRBJ2-1; tentatively, D is TRBD2 (6 bases). CDR1 SSHAT and CDR2 FNYEAQ come from the germline V gene (reference sequence). V lost 1 base and J lost 0, with 7 bases in between. There are 15 residues in the CDR3. CDR3 region: CASSLDGSSYNEQFF. The CDR3 nucleotides are TGTGCCAGCAGCTTAGACGGGAGCTCCTACAATGAGCAGTTCTTC.

The V call is TRBV28, the J call TRBJ2-1, with D tentatively TRBD1 (6 bases). The CDR3 has 15 residues. The germline V gene has CDR1 MDHEN and CDR2 SYDVKM. The V gene lost 6 bases and the J gene lost 2 bases, with 14 bases spanning the gap. The DNA for the CDR3 is TGTGCCAGCAGCCAGAGACAGGTCGCCTACAATGAGCAGTTCTTC. Translation: CASSQRQVAYNEQFF.

This rearrangement joins TRBV2 to TRBJ2-1, with D tentatively TRBD2 (5 bases). Per germline, CDR1 SNHLY and CDR2 FYNNEI. The germline V and J ends were trimmed by 8 bases and 9 bases, with 17 bases remaining between them. The CDR3 is made up of 13 amino acids. CDR3 sequence: CASLEARVAEQFF. In DNA, the CDR3 is TGTGCCAGCTTGGAGGCTAGGGTAGCTGAGCAGTTCTTC.

The chain is built from TRBV29-1 and TRBJ1-1; TRBD1 might be the D (5 bases). Trimming stripped 7 bases from V and 3 bases from J, with 15 bases between. The CDR3 consists of 13 residues. Germline V lookup: CDR1 SQVTM, CDR2 ANQGSEA. This chain's CDR3 is CSAIRGRDTEAFF. The CDR3, as DNA: TGCAGCGCTATCCGGGGGAGGGACACTGAAGCTTTCTTT.